This T cell receptor beta chain originates from a study of radiation and T cells in renal cell carcinoma. There are 14 residues in the CDR3. Germline V gene lookup returns CDR1 SEHNR and CDR2 FQNEAQ (reference sequence). The junction had 8 bases not matched to a gene; V was cut back by 6 bases and J by 5 bases. As for time point: blood 2 weeks post-SBRT. Treatment noted: 15 Gy SBRT to primary tumor, nephrectomy 4 weeks later. After SBRT, blood was collected at 2 and 4 weeks, plus baseline. Turning to this clone: Its target is not known.

Study conclusions and caveats: Pretreatment tumor biopsies were lacking, so baseline clonotypes are unknown. Top tumor clonotypes rose in blood 2 weeks post-radiation, then contracted.

This table comes from immunoSEQ multiplex PCR, and its TCRdb copy is limited to in-frame clones, with some not included. The sample has some 130,000 clones, more than 70% seen once. The sequence was collected from a woman in her 70s with renal cell carcinoma. The chain combines TRBV7-9 with TRBJ1-1; TRBD1 matches 8 bases. The source material was blood, sampled from a patient whose treatment included radiotherapy and nephrectomy. The CDR3 loop reads CASSPGQGWTEAFF. The CDR3 region has the DNA TGTGCCAGCAGTCCCGGACAGGGTTGGACTGAAGCTTTCTTT.